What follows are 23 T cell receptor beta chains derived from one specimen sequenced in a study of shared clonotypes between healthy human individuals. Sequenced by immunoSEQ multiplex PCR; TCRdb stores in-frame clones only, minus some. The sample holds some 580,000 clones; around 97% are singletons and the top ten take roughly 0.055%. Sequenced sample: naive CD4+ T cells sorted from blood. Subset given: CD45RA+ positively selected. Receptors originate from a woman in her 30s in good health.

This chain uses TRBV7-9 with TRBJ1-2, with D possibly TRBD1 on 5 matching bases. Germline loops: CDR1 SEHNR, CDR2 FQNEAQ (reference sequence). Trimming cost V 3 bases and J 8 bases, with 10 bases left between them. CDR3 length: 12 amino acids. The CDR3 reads CASSFSRDGYTF. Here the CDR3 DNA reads TGTGCCAGCAGCTTCTCCAGGGACGGCTACACCTTC. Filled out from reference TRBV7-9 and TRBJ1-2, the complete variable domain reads DTGVSQNPRHKITKRGQNVTFRCDPISEHNRLYWYRQTLGQGPEFLTYFQNEAQLEKSRLLSDRFSAERPKGSFSTLEIQRTEQGDSAMYLCASSFSRDGYTFGSGTRLTVV.

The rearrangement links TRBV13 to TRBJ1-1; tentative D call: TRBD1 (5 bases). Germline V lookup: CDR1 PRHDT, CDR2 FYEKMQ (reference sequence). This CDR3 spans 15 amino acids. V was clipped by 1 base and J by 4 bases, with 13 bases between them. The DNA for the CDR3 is TGTGCCAGCAGCTTAGAGGCAGACGGGGGCACTGAAGCTTTCTTT. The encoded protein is CASSLEADGGTEAFF.

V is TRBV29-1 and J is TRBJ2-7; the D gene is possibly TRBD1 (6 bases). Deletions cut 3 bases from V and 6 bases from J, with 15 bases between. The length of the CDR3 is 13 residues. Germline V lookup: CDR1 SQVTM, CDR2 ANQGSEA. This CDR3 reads CSVEGTTVIEQYF. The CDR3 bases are TGCAGCGTTGAGGGGACAACGGTTATCGAGCAGTACTTC.

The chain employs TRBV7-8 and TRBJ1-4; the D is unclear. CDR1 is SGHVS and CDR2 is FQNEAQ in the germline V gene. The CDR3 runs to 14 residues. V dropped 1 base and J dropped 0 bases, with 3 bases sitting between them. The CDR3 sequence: CASSLVTTNEKLFF. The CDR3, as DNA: TGTGCCAGCAGCTTAGTAACAACTAATGAAAAACTGTTTTTT. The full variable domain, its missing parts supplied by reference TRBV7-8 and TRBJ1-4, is GAGVSQSPRYKVAKRGQDVALRCDPISGHVSLFWYQQALGQGPEFLTYFQNEAQLDKSGLPSDRFFAERPEGSVSTLKIQRTQQEDSAVYLCASSLVTTNEKLFFGSGTQLSVL.

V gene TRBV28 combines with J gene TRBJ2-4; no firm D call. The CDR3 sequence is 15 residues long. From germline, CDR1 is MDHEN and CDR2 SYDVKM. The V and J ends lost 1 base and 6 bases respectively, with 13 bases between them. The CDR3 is CASSLSVQTGNIQYF. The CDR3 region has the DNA TGTGCCAGCAGTTTATCAGTCCAGACGGGAAACATTCAGTACTTC.

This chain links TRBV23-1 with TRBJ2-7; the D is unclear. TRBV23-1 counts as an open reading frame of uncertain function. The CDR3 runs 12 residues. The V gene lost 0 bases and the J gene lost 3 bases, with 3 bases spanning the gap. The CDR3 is CASSQSGYEQYF. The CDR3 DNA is TGCGCCAGCAGTCAATCGGGCTACGAGCAGTACTTC.

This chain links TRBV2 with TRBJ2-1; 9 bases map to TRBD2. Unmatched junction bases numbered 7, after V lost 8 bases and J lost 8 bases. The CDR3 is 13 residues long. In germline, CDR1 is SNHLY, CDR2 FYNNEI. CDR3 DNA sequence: TGTGCCAGCGCTCGCGGGAGGGCCCATGAGCAGTTCTTC. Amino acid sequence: CASARGRAHEQFF.

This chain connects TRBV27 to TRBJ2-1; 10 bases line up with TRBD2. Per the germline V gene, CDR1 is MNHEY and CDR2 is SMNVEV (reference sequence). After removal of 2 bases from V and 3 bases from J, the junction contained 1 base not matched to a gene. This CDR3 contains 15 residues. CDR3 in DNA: TGTGCCAGCAGTTTAGGGACTAGCGACTACAATGAGCAGTTCTTC. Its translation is CASSLGTSDYNEQFF.

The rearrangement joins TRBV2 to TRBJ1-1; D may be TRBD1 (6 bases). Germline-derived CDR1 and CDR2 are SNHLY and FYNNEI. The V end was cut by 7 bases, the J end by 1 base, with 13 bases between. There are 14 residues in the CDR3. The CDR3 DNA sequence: TGTGCCAGCAAGGGGGGATATAGGAACACTGAAGCTTTCTTT. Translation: CASKGGYRNTEAFF.

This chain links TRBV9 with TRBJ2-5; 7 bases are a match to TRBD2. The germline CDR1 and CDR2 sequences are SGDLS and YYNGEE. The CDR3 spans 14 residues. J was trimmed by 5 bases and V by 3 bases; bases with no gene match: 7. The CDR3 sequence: CASSERRETETQYF. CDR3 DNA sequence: TGTGCCAGCAGCGAACGGCGGGAGACGGAGACCCAGTACTTC.

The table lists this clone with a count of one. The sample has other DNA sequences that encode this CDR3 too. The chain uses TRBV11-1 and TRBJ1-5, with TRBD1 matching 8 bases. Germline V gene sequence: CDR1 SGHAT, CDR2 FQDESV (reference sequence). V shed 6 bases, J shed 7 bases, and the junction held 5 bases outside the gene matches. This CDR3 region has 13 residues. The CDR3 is CASSSDRGQPQHF. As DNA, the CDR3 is TGTGCCAGCAGTTCCGACAGGGGACAGCCCCAGCATTTT.

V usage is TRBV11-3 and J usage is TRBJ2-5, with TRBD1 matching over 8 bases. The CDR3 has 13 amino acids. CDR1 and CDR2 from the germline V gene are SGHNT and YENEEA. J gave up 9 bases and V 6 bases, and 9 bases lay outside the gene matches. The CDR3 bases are TGTGCCAGCAGGAACGGACAGGGCGCAGCCCAGTACTTC. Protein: CASRNGQGAAQYF. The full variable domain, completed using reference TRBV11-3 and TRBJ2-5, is EAGVVQSPRYKIIEKKQPVAFWCNPISGHNTLYWYLQNLGQGPELLIRYENEEAVDDSQLPKDRFSAERLKGVDSTLKIQPAELGDSAVYLCASRNGQGAAQYFGPGTRLLVL.

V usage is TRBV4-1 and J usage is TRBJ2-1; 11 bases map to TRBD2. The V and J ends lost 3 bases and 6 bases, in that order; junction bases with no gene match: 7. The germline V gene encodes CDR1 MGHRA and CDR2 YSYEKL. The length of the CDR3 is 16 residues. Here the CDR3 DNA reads TGCGCCAGCAGCCAGCCTACTAGCGGGAGTCGCAATGAGCAGTTCTTC. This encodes CASSQPTSGSRNEQFF.

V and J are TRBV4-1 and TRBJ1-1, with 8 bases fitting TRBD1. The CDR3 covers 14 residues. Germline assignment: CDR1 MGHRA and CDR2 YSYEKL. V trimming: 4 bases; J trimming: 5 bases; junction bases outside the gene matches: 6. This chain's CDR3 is CASSRTTGGTEAFF. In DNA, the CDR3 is TGCGCCAGCAGCCGGACTACAGGGGGAACTGAAGCTTTCTTT.

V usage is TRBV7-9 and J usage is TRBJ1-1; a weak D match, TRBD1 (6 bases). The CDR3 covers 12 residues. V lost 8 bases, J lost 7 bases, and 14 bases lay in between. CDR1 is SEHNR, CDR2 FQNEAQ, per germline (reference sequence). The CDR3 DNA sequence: TGTGCCAGCCTCCGGGGGGCTGGTGAAGCTTTCTTT. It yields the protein CASLRGAGEAFF.

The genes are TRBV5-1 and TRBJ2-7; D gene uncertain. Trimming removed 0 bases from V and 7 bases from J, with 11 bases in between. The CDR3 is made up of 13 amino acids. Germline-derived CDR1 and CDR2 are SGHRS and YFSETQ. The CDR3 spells CASSLGSAGEQYF. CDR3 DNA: TGCGCCAGCAGCTTGGGCAGTGCTGGGGAGCAGTACTTC.

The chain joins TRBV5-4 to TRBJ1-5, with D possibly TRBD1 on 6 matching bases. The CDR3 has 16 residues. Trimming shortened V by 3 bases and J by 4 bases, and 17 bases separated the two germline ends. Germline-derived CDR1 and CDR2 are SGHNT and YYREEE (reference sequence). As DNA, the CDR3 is TGTGCCAGCAGCTCACCTTTAGGAGGGGGAAATCAGCCCCAGCATTTT. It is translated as CASSSPLGGGNQPQHF.

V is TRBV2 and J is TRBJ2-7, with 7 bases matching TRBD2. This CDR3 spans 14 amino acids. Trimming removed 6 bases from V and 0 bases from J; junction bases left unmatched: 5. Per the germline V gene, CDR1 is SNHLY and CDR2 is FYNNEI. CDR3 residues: CASSGGTTSYEQYF. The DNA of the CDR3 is TGTGCCAGCAGCGGGGGGACGACCTCCTACGAGCAGTACTTC.

The CDR3 is CASSLVRGSGRRTGELFF. In nucleotides, the CDR3 is TGTGCCAGCAGCTTAGTGCGAGGGAGCGGGAGACGTACCGGGGAGCTGTTTTTT. The chain joins TRBV7-9 to TRBJ2-2; 8 bases match TRBD2. Trimming took 1 base from V and 5 from J; bases not matched to a gene: 12. Germline V lookup: CDR1 SEHNR, CDR2 FQNEAQ (reference sequence). The CDR3 consists of 18 residues.

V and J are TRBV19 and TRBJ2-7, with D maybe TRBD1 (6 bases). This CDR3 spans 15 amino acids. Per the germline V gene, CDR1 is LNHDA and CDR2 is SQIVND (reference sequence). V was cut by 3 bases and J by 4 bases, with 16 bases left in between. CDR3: CASSIPGASIYEQYF. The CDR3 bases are TGTGCCAGTAGTATCCCAGGGGCGTCCATATACGAGCAGTACTTC.

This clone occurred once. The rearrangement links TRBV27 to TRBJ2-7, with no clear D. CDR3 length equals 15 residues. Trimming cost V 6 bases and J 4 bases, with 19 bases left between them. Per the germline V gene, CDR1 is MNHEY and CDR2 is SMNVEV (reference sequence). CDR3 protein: CASSPRTVVGYEQYF. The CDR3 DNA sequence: TGTGCCAGCAGCCCTCGGACCGTCGTTGGGTACGAGCAGTACTTC.

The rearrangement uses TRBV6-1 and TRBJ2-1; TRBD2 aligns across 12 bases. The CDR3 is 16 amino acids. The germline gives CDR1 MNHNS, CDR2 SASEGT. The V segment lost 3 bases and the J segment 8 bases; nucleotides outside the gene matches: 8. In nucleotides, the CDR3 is TGTGCCAGCAGTGATGTGCTAGCGGGAGGGCCGGATGAGCAGTTCTTC. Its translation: CASSDVLAGGPDEQFF.

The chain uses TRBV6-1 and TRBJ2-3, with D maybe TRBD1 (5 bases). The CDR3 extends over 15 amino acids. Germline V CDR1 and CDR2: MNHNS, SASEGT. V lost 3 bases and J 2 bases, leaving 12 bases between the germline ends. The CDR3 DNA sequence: TGTGCCAGCAGTGATAAAGGGGCCGTCACAGATACGCAGTATTTT. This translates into CASSDKGAVTDTQYF.